The T cell receptor beta chain under discussion was sequenced for a study of shared T cell receptors in the human thymus. This clone is a singleton in its sample. Clones were read by immunoSEQ multiplex PCR, and TCRdb kept only the in-frame ones, dropping some. This table holds more than 300,000 clones, roughly 94% found once. The sequence was obtained from a human donor. Sample: thymocytes.

The DNA of the CDR3 is TGTGCCAGCAGCCAAACAAGGACTAGCGGGCGACAAGAGACCCAGTACTTC. Protein sequence: CASSQTRTSGRQETQYF. The V and J genes are TRBV7-2 and TRBJ2-5; 11 bases agree with TRBD2. CDR1 is SGHTA and CDR2 is FQGNSA in the germline V gene. This CDR3 is built from 17 residues. After removal of 5 bases from V and 2 bases from J, the junction contained 10 bases not matched to a gene.